These T cell receptor beta chains were read from a single sample in a study of OX40 agonist ivuxolimab in advanced cancers. Data came from immunoSEQ multiplex PCR; TCRdb stores just in-frame clones and leaves some out. The repertoire has 35,000 to 50,000 clones, around 87% of them found once; the top ten carry under 5.5%. The sequencing used CD4+ or CD8+ T cells sorted from blood, collected in a trial of the OX40 agonist ivuxolimab. Source of these receptors: an adult with an advanced solid tumor such as melanoma, head and neck, liver or kidney cancer. The CDR3 runs from the conserved cysteine through the conserved F or W.

>TRBV4-1
CASSQDWGRVRFF
>TRBV4-1
CASSQGGGNKGKTRNTIYF
>TRBV10-2
CASSEGGLAGVAKNIQYF
>TRBV10-1
CASSEAGRDEQFF
>TRBV30
CAWRIAGGSDTQYF
>TRBV6-5
CASSYSVGVAYEQYF
>TRBV6-5
CASSYAGAGASYEQYF
>TRBV5-1
CASSLVRGSDTQYF
>TRBV6-5
CASKRTSETYGYTF
>TRBV28
CASSFMTEAFF
>TRBV19
CASSESGPTGELFF
>TRBV10-2
CASRVAGPSYEQYF
>TRBV27
CASSTSTGKNTGELFF
>TRBV30
CAWSGVSNQPQHF
>TRBV7-2
CASSQGDTQYF
>TRBV7-2
CASSPFPRGQETQYF
>TRBV2
CASSRPGGSYNEQFF
>TRBV28
CASSVNTGELFF
>TRBV7-2
CASSPRGGGQETQYF
>TRBV7-9
CASSPGSGSGNNEQFF
>TRBV7-3
CASSSLGQRTDTQYF
>TRBV4-3
CASSQDRGARSYTF
>TRBV12-5
CASGQGTDNEQFF
>TRBV19
CASSETQERNTEAFF
>TRBV18
CASSNNRGEQYF
>TRBV11-2
CASSLGARESDEQFF
>TRBV4-2
CASSNPGQVVEKLFF
>TRBV19
CASSPGLAGGSNTGELFF